These 21 T cell receptor beta chains share one sample of origin, sequenced in a study of cytomegalovirus exposure and HLA in healthy donors. A multiplex PCR was run with 60 Vbeta primers and 13 Jbeta primers. Sequencing used immunoSEQ multiplex PCR; TCRdb keeps in-frame clones, though not all of them. The table records about 170,000 clones, approximately 80% of them present only once. The material sequenced was PBMCs. These receptor sequences come from a woman aged 45-60 years in good health and CMV-seronegative.

The chain carries TRBV18 and TRBJ1-1; D is possibly TRBD1 (5 bases). V was clipped by 2 bases and J by 1 base, with 14 bases between them. This CDR3 is built from 16 residues. Germline V lookup: CDR1 KGHSH, CDR2 LQKENI. The CDR3 region is CASSPSARGKNTEAFF. CDR3 bases: TGTGCCAGCTCACCATCAGCGCGGGGGAAGAACACTGAAGCTTTCTTT. The full variable domain, in which reference TRBV18 and TRBJ1-1 provide the parts outside the CDR3, is NAGVMQNPRHLVRRRGQEARLRCSPMKGHSHVYWYRQLPEEGLKFMVYLQKENIIDESGMPKERFSAEFPKEGPSILRIQQVVRGDSAAYFCASSPSARGKNTEAFFGQGTRLTVV.

V usage is TRBV4-3 and J usage is TRBJ1-1; D is unclear. Deletions cut 1 base from V and 4 bases from J, with 13 bases between. Germline V gives CDR1 LGHNA, CDR2 YSLEER. The CDR3 consists of 15 residues. The CDR3 nucleotides read TGCGCCAGCAGCCAAGGGGTCTTTCGGGGCACTGAAGCTTTCTTT. This translates into CASSQGVFRGTEAFF.

This clone appeared once. This chain connects TRBV5-5 to TRBJ2-5; 9 positions match TRBD1. Germline V gene lookup returns CDR1 SGHKS and CDR2 YYEKEE (reference sequence). The length of the CDR3 is 15 residues. J gave up 4 bases and V 0 bases, and 4 bases lay outside the gene matches. The CDR3 DNA follows: TGTGCCAGCAGCTTGGAGGGGACAGGGATAGAGACCCAGTACTTC. Translating it yields CASSLEGTGIETQYF.

This chain uses TRBV6-5 with TRBJ2-7; TRBD2 aligns across 9 bases. V gave up 10 bases and J gave up 5 bases; unmatched junction bases: 15. This CDR3 comprises 15 residues. CDR1 is MNHEY and CDR2 is SVGAGI in the germline V gene. This chain's CDR3 is CATGSGSLWDHEQYF. For the CDR3, the DNA is TGTGCCACTGGTAGCGGGAGTTTATGGGACCACGAGCAGTACTTC.

The genes are TRBV6-1 and TRBJ2-3; 8 bases align to TRBD2. This CDR3 region has 15 residues. The V gene's germline CDR1 is MNHNS and CDR2 SASEGT. V gave up 1 base and J gave up 5 bases; unmatched junction bases: 5. The chain's CDR3 is CASSEGPGGLDTQYF. The CDR3 DNA reads as TGTGCCAGCAGTGAAGGTCCGGGGGGGCTAGATACGCAGTATTTT.

J is TRBJ2-5 and V is TRBV7-6, with TRBD1 identical over 8 bases. The better agreement between TRBJ2-7 and the DNA end casts doubt on the J call. Germline loops: CDR1 SGHVS, CDR2 FNYEAQ. CDR3 length: 15 residues. This CDR3 is CASSPQTGVPYEQYF. CDR3 in DNA: TGTGCCAGCAGCCCCCAGACAGGGGTCCCCTACGAGCAGTACTTC.

This CDR3 is CASSPLAGVGDTQYF. CDR3 sequence (DNA): TGTGCCAGCTCACCCCTAGCGGGGGTCGGAGATACGCAGTATTTT. V is TRBV18 and J is TRBJ2-3, with TRBD2 matching over 10 bases. The CDR3 extends over 15 amino acids. V shed 3 bases and J 5 bases; nucleotides not matched to a gene: 5. Looked up from germline, CDR1 is KGHSH and CDR2 is LQKENI.

This clone was counted between two and nine times. The chain joins TRBV7-2 to TRBJ2-1; D is uncertain. Germline CDR1 and CDR2: SGHTA and FQGNSA. The CDR3 covers 13 residues. CDR3 residues: CASRLDSYNEQFF. The CDR3 DNA follows: TGTGCTTCGCGGCTAGACTCCTACAATGAGCAGTTCTTC.

The chain uses TRBV5-4 and TRBJ1-6; D is uncertain. CDR3 length: 15 residues. Trimming took 0 bases from V and 4 from J, leaving 8 bases between them. From germline, CDR1 is SGHNT and CDR2 YYREEE (reference sequence). The CDR3 loop reads CASSLGPGYNSPLHF. The CDR3 nucleotides read TGTGCCAGCAGCTTGGGGCCCGGGTATAATTCACCCCTCCACTTT.

V is TRBV28 and J is TRBJ2-7; 7 positions agree with TRBD1. The CDR3 runs 15 residues. Losses at the gene ends were 7 bases for V and 3 bases for J; bases not matched to a gene: 12. Germline V gene data show CDR1 as MDHEN and CDR2 as SYDVKM. The CDR3 sequence is CASTTVWQGVYEQYF. The CDR3 DNA is TGTGCCAGCACTACGGTATGGCAGGGGGTCTACGAGCAGTACTTC.

With respect to this clone: The same CDR3 arises from other DNA sequences in this sample as well. The rearrangement links TRBV29-1 to TRBJ1-1, with D tentatively TRBD1 (5 bases). Germline V lookup: CDR1 SQVTM, CDR2 ANQGSEA. Between the trimmed V and J ends, which lost 4 bases and 6 bases, there was a span of 15 bases. The CDR3 totals 13 residues. This CDR3 reads CSVVARARPEAFF. CDR3 nucleotides: TGCAGCGTTGTAGCCAGGGCTCGCCCTGAAGCTTTCTTT.

The CDR3 reads CASSLTGTSGSHEQFF. CDR3 sequence (DNA): TGTGCCAGCAGCTTAACTGGGACTAGCGGGAGCCATGAGCAGTTCTTC. The chain recombines TRBV11-2 with TRBJ2-1, with 14 bases matching TRBD2. CDR3 length: 16 amino acids. J lost 8 bases, V lost 2 bases, and 5 bases had no gene match. Germline CDR1 reads SGHAT; CDR2 reads FQNNGV.

This clone was seen a handful of times. V usage is TRBV6-1 and J usage is TRBJ2-2; TRBD1 is a possible D gene (6 bases). The CDR3 extends over 14 amino acids. The V and J ends lost 4 bases and 7 bases respectively, with 13 bases between them. From germline, CDR1 is MNHNS and CDR2 SASEGT. The CDR3 DNA follows: TGTGCCAGCAGTGCTAACAGGGTGGGCGGGGAGCTGTTTTTT. This codes for CASSANRVGGELFF.

The V and J genes are TRBV21-1 and TRBJ2-7; the table calls TRBD2, which could not be checked here. TRBV21-1 is a documented pseudogene. This CDR3 has 15 residues. The CDR3 sequence is CASSKGPRGSYEQYF. CDR3 in DNA: TGTGCCAGCAGCAAGGGCCCGCGGGGATCCTACGAGCAGTACTTC.

The chain joins TRBV6-1 to TRBJ2-3; D unclear. The CDR3 has 13 amino acids. V lost 6 bases and J 4 bases, leaving 11 bases between the germline ends. The germline V gene encodes CDR1 MNHNS and CDR2 SASEGT. The CDR3: CASRGTSSDTQYF. The DNA of the CDR3 is TGTGCCAGCAGGGGCACGTCGTCAGATACGCAGTATTTT.

The chain joins TRBV28 to TRBJ1-3, with a tentative D call TRBD1 (6 bases). V lost 7 bases, J lost 5 bases, and 21 bases lay in between. This CDR3 region has 16 residues. Per the germline V gene, CDR1 is MDHEN and CDR2 is SYDVKM. In DNA form, the CDR3 reads TGTGCCAGCACCCTAACCGGACGGGACACTAGAAACACCATATATTTT. Its translation: CASTLTGRDTRNTIYF.

The chain has TRBV6-9 and TRBJ2-2; D remains ambiguous. Germline V gene data show CDR1 as MNHGY and CDR2 as SVAAGI. The CDR3 has 16 residues. V gave up 6 bases and J gave up 1 base, with 15 bases separating them. The CDR3 DNA is TGTGCCAGCAGCTCACCGACACGAAAGAACACCGGGGAGCTGTTTTTT. Protein: CASSSPTRKNTGELFF.

This clone was picked up one time. The chain carries TRBV4-1 and TRBJ1-3; 8 nucleotides match TRBD1. CDR3 length: 15 residues. The V gene's germline CDR1 is MGHRA and CDR2 YSYEKL. The J segment lost 3 bases and the V segment lost 5 bases, leaving 6 bases of the junction unmatched. Here the CDR3 reads CASSTRTGFGNTIYF. CDR3 coding DNA: TGCGCCAGCAGCACCCGGACAGGGTTTGGAAACACCATATATTTT.

The chain is built from TRBV19 and TRBJ2-7, with 8 nucleotides matching TRBD1. The trim removed 6 bases at V and 4 bases at J, leaving 14 bases unmatched. The CDR3 has 16 residues. Germline V lookup: CDR1 LNHDA, CDR2 SQIVND (reference sequence). The CDR3 DNA reads TGTGCCAGTAGCCACCCGACCGGGACAGGAAATTACGAGCAGTACTTC. As protein: CASSHPTGTGNYEQYF.

The V and J genes are TRBV7-2 and TRBJ1-1, with TRBD1 as a possible D gene (5 bases). The CDR3 loop spans 11 amino acids. V lost 1 base, J lost 10 bases, and 7 bases lay in between. Per the germline V gene, CDR1 is SGHTA and CDR2 is FQGNSA. The CDR3 region is CASSLVRGAFF. The CDR3 coding sequence is TGTGCCAGCAGCTTAGTAAGGGGAGCTTTCTTT.

This sequence joins TRBV5-1 and TRBJ2-1; TRBD2 matches at 9 bases. The germline CDR1 and CDR2 sequences are SGHRS and YFSETQ. The CDR3 totals 16 residues. V gave up 4 bases and J gave up 6 bases; unmatched junction bases: 11. The CDR3 DNA reads as TGCGCCAGCAGCCTTCCCGGCGGGGGGGCCGCCAATGAGCAGTTCTTC. Amino acid sequence: CASSLPGGGAANEQFF.